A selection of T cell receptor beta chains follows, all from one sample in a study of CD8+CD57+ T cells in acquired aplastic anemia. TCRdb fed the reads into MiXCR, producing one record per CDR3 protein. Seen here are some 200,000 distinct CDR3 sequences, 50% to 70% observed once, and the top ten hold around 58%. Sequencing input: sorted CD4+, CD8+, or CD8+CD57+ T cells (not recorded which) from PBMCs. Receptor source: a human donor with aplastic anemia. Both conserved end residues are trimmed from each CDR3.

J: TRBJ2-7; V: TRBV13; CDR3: ASSLRGQSPYEQY
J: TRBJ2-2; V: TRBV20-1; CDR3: STTSNDFFGELF
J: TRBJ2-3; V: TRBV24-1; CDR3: ATSVNRDRGDTQY
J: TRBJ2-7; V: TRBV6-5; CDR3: ASSYSMTGGIEQY
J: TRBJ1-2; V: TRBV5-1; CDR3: ASSPGTGRVLYGYT
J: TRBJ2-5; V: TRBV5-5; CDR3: ASSPGTSGNQETQY
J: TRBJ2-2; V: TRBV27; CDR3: ASSLYTGELF
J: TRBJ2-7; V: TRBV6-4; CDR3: ASKWKLLGGRSYEQY
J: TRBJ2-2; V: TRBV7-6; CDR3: ASSLTWGVTGELF
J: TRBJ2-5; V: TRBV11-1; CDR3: ASSFDRVTETQY
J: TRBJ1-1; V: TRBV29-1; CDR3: SVEPGQVEAF
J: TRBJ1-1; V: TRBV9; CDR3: ASSVDGQGNTEAF
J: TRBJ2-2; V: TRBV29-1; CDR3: SILPGQGTGELF
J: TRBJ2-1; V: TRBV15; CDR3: ATSSSGGAVQF
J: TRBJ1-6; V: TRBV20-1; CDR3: SALQVINNSPLH
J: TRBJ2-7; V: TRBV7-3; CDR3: ASSVGQNYEQY
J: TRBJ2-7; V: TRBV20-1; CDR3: SAREGQGSHEQY
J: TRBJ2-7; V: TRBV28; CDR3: ASRPTTGSSYEQY
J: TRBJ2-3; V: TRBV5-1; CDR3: AGSPKKQGYNEQY
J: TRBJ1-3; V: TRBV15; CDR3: ATSRGLGSSGNTIY
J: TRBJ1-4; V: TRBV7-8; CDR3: ASSLGRVEEKLF
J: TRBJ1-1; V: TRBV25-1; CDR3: ASSEGTGGTGAF
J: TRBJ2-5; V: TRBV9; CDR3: ASSVDGQGAETQY